This T cell receptor (beta chain) was identified during a study of blood T cell repertoires in COVID-19. Background on the study: Samples of COVID-19 (acute and convalescent) were obtained from the United States, Italy and Spain.

Germline-derived CDR1 and CDR2 are ENHRY and SYGVKD. The length of the CDR3 is 15 residues. Trimming took off 4 bases at V and 4 bases at J, with 14 bases between the two ends. Repertoires were generated with immunoSEQ multiplex PCR, while TCRdb's copy carries only in-frame clones and drops some. The profile covers hundreds of thousands of clones, with roughly 87% appearing a single time and about 2.5% taken by the ten largest. Sample: PBMCs or T cells enriched from blood (not recorded which). The clonotype comes from a young woman with acute COVID-19. This sequence joins TRBV10-3 and TRBJ1-5; the D gene is possibly TRBD1 (5 bases). CDR3 in DNA: TGTGCCATCAGTGCCGGAGGGGATGGGAATCAGCCCCAGCATTTT. It yields the protein CAISAGGDGNQPQHF.